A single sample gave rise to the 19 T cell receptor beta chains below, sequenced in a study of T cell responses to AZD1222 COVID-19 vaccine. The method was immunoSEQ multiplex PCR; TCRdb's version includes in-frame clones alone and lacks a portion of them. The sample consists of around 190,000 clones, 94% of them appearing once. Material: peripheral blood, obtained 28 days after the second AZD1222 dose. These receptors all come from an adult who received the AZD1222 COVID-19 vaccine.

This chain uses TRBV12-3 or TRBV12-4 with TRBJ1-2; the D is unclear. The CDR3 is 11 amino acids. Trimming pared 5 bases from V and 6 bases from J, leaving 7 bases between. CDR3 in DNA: TGTGCCAGCAGTCGCGGGGATGGCTACACCTTC. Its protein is CASSRGDGYTF.

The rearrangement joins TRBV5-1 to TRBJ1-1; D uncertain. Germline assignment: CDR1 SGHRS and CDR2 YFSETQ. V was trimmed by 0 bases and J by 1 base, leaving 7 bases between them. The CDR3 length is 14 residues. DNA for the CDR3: TGCGCCAGCAGCTTGGCCAAGAGGAACACTGAAGCTTTCTTT. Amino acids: CASSLAKRNTEAFF.

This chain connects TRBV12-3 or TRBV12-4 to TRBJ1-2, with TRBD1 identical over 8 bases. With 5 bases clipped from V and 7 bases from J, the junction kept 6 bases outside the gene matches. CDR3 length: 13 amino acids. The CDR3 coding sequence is TGTGCCAGCAGTAGGACAGGGAGCGTTGGCTACACCTTC. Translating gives CASSRTGSVGYTF.

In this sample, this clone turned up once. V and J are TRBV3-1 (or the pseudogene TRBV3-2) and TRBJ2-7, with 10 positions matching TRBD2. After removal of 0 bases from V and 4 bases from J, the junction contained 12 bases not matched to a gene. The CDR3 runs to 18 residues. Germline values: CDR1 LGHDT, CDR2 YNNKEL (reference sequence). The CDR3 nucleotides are TGTGCCAGCAGCCAAGAGGTCCCAGCGGGAGGGCCATATTACGAGCAGTACTTC. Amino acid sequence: CASSQEVPAGGPYYEQYF.

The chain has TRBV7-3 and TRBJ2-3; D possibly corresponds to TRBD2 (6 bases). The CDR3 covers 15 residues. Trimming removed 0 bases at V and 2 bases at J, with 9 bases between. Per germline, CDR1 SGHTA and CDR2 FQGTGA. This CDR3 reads CASSLTSGTTDTQYF. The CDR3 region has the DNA TGTGCCAGCAGCTTAACTAGCGGTACCACAGATACGCAGTATTTT.

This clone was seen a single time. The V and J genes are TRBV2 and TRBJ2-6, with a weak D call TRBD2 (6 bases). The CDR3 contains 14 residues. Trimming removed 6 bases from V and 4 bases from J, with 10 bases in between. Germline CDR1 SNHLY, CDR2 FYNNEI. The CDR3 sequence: CASREGYGANVLTF. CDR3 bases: TGTGCCAGCAGGGAGGGGTACGGGGCCAACGTCCTGACTTTC. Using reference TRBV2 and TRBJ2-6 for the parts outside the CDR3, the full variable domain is EPEVTQTPSHQVTQMGQEVILRCVPISNHLYFYWYRQILGQKVEFLVSFYNNEISEKSEIFDDQFSVERPDGSNFTLKIRSTKLEDSAMYFCASREGYGANVLTFGAGSRLTVL.

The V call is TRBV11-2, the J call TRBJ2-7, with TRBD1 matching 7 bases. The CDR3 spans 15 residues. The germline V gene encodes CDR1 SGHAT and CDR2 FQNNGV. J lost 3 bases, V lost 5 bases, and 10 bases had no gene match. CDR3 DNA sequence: TGTGCCAGCAGCCGAGCCCGGACAGGCCTCTACGAGCAGTACTTC. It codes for CASSRARTGLYEQYF.

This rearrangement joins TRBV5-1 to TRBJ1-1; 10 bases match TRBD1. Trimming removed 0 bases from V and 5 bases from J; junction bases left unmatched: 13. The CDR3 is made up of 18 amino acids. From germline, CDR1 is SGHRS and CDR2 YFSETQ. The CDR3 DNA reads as TGCGCCAGCAGCTTGGCCCCCGGGACAGGGGTTTGGGGTACTGAAGCTTTCTTT. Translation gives CASSLAPGTGVWGTEAFF.

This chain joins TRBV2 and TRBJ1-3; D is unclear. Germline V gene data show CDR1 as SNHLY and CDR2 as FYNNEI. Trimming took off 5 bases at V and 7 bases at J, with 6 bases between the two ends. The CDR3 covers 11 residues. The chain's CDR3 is CASSSLNTIYF. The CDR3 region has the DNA TGTGCCAGCAGTTCCTTGAACACCATATATTTT.

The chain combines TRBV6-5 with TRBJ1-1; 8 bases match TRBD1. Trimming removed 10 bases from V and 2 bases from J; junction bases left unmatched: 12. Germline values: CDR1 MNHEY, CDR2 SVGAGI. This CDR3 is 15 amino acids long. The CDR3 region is CATRPTGVINTEAFF. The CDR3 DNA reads TGTGCCACCCGACCGACAGGGGTTATAAACACTGAAGCTTTCTTT.

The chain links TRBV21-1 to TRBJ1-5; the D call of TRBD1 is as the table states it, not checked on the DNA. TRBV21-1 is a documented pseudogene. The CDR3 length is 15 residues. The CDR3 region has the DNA TGTGCCAGCAGCTCCCGGGACAGGGGAGATCAGCCCCAGCATTTT. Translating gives CASSSRDRGDQPQHF.

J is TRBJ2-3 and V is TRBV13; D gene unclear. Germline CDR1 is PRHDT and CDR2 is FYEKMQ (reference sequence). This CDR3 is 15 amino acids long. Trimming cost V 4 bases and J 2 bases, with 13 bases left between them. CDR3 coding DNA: TGTGCCAGCAGCTCCCTCAGCAATCTCACAGATACGCAGTATTTT. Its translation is CASSSLSNLTDTQYF. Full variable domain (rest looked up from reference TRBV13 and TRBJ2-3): AAGVIQSPRHLIKEKRETATLKCYPIPRHDTVYWYQQGPGQDPQFLISFYEKMQSDKGSIPDRFSAQQFSDYHSELNMSSLELGDSALYFCASSSLSNLTDTQYFGPGTRLTVL.

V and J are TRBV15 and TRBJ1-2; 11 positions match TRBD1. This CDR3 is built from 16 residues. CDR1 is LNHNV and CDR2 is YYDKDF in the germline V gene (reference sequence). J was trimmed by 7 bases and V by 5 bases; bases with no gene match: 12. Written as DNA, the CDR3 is TGTGCCACCAGCCGCGGGACAGGGGGGATTAGTCTTGGCTACACCTTC. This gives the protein CATSRGTGGISLGYTF.

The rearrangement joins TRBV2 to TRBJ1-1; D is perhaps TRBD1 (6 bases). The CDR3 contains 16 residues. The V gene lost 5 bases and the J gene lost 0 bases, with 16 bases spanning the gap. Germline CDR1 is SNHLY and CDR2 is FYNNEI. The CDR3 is CASSLSGRDMNTEAFF. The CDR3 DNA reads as TGTGCCAGCAGTTTGTCGGGGAGGGACATGAACACTGAAGCTTTCTTT.

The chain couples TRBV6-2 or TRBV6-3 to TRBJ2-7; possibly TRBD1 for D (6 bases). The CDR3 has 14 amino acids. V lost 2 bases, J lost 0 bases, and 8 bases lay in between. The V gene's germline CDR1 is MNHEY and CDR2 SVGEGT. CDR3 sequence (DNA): TGTGCCAGCAGTTACGGGACAAACTCCTACGAGCAGTACTTC. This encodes CASSYGTNSYEQYF.

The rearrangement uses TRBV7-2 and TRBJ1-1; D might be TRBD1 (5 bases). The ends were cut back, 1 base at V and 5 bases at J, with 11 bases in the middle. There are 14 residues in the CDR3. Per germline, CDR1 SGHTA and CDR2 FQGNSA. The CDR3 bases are TGTGCCAGCAGCTTAGAAGGGGCCCGGACTGAAGCTTTCTTT. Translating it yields CASSLEGARTEAFF. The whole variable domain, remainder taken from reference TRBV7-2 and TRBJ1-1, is GAGVSQSPSNKVTEKGKDVELRCDPISGHTALYWYRQSLGQGLEFLIYFQGNSAPDKSGLPSDRFSAERTGGSVSTLTIQRTQQEDSAVYLCASSLEGARTEAFFGQGTRLTVV.

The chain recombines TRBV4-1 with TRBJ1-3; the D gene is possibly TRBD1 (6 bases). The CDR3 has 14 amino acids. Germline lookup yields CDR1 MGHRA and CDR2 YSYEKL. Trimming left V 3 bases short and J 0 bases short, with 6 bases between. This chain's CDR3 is CASSQTGSGNTIYF. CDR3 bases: TGCGCCAGCAGCCAGACAGGCTCTGGAAACACCATATATTTT.

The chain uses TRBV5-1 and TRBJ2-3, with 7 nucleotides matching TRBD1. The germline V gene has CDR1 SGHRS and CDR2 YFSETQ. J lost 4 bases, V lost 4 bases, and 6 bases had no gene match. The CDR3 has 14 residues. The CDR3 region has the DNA TGCGCCAGCAGCCATGAGGGGGCCGCAGATACGCAGTATTTT. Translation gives CASSHEGAADTQYF.

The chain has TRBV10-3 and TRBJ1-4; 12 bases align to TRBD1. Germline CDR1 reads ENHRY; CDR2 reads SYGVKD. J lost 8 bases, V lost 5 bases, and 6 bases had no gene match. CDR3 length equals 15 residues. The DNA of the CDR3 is TGTGCCATCAGTCGGGGGGACAGGGGGCGCGAAAAACTGTTTTTT. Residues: CAISRGDRGREKLFF.